The following is a TCR beta chain sequence with its context. The target antigen is unknown. Some clones are missing from TCRdb's copy, which holds only in-frame ones; the method was immunoSEQ multiplex PCR. The table has fewer than 150,000 clones, about 90% seen once. J lost 6 bases, V lost 5 bases, and 8 bases had no gene match. In germline, CDR1 is LNHDA, CDR2 SQIVND (reference sequence). The CDR3 has 14 amino acids. The record originates from a study of a mutant IDH1 vaccine in newly diagnosed glioma. Study summary: Patients came in for eight vaccinations, in weeks 1, 3, 5, 7, 11, 15, 19 and 23. Previous care, which was radiotherapy, temozolomide, or both, most often involved both.

Stated time point: week 11, during vaccination. Each dose of the vaccine consisted of 300 ug of mutant IDH1 20-mer peptide, with topical imiquimod. This chain connects TRBV19 to TRBJ2-7, with 9 bases that match TRBD2. This specimen was PBMCs, taken from a glioma patient whose treatment included an IDH1 peptide vaccine. This receptor was obtained from a woman aged 45-60 years with glioma. The CDR3 bases are TGTGCCAGTAGTGACTTGCGGGAGGGAGGCGAGCAGTACTTC. It encodes CASSDLREGGEQYF.